This T cell receptor (beta chain) is drawn from a study of cytomegalovirus exposure and HLA in healthy donors. Study outcomes and limitations: The classifier reportedly diagnosed cytomegalovirus status with high sensitivity and specificity.

The study ran its PCR with 60 Vbeta and 13 Jbeta primers. Authors' methods: About 10 million of 80 million to 85 million unique TCR beta chains were shared, per a later count. This table comes from immunoSEQ multiplex PCR, and its TCRdb copy is limited to in-frame clones, with some not included. D and trimming were read from the DNA, whereas the V and J calls and clone size are those reported in that table. The sample includes around 120,000 clones, around 82% of them seen just once. The CDR3 length is 14 residues. Germline CDR1 and CDR2: LNHDA and SQIVND (reference sequence). Trimming stripped 5 bases from V and 1 base from J, with 9 bases between. For this clone: Its specificity is not known.

V gene TRBV19 combines with J gene TRBJ2-1; a weak D match, TRBD2 (5 bases). The sequence was obtained from a male donor in good health and CMV-seropositive. The sequenced sample consisted of PBMCs. The CDR3 sequence is CASSLRVSYNEQFF. DNA for the CDR3: TGTGCCAGTAGTCTGCGGGTTTCCTACAATGAGCAGTTCTTC. The full variable domain, its missing parts supplied by reference TRBV19 and TRBJ2-1, is DGGITQSPKYLFRKEGQNVTLSCEQNLNHDAMYWYRQDPGQGLRLIYYSQIVNDFQKGDIAEGYSVSREKKESFPLTVTSAQKNPTAFYLCASSLRVSYNEQFFGPGTRLTVL.